This T cell receptor (beta chain) was recovered during a study of regulatory T cells in long-lasting Graves disease. Notes on the study in general: With persistent disease, TRBV28, TRBJ1-2 and TRBJ2-5 were the favored segments.

Construction of TCR beta libraries relied on iRepertoire HTBI primers and on Arm-PCR targeting CDR3 regions. TCRdb re-derived calls from the multiplex PCR reads in MiXCR, one entry per CDR3 protein. The sample carries 300,000 to 450,000 distinct CDR3 sequences, around 15% recorded once. Time point specified: newly diagnosed GD, antithyroid drugs for less than 3 months. There was RNA extracted from PBMCs, and the TCR library was made from it. This clonotype appeared many times. What it binds is not known. Germline V gene lookup returns CDR1 DFQATT and CDR2 SNEGSKA (reference sequence). The CDR3 is made up of 11 amino acids. V lost 1 base and J 5 bases, leaving 5 bases between the germline ends.

The rearrangement links TRBV20-1 to TRBJ1-1; D is unclear. The specimen was peripheral blood mononuclear cells (PBMCs), collected at new diagnosis, from a patient treated with antithyroid drugs. The sequence was collected from a female donor with Graves disease. The DNA for the CDR3 is TGCAGTGCTAGAGGACGGACTGAAGCTTTCTTT. This sequence encodes CSARGRTEAFF.